This T cell receptor (beta chain) was recorded in a study of regulatory T cells in long-lasting Graves disease. The sample holds many counts of this clonotype. The TCR beta library used iRepertoire HTBI primers with Arm-PCR amplification of CDR3. TCRdb re-derived calls from the multiplex PCR reads in MiXCR, one entry per CDR3 protein. The data show about 440,000 distinct CDR3 sequences, more than 13% seen once. The germline V gene has CDR1 KGHDR and CDR2 SFDVKD. The CDR3 length is 14 residues. The V gene lost 9 bases and the J gene lost 1 base, with 14 bases spanning the gap. Documented time point: newly diagnosed GD, antithyroid drugs for less than 3 months. Scientists built the TCR library using RNA that was extracted from PBMCs. The same sample was also studied in work on T cells in Graves' hyperthyroidism and ophthalmopathy. From that study: Lactation, pregnancy, other autoimmune disease or uncontrolled infection led to exclusion of patients. In the blood, most expanded thyroid clonotypes above 0.001 appeared as well.

This clonotype originated in a woman aged 25 to 39 with Graves disease. Sequenced material: peripheral blood mononuclear cells (PBMCs), taken at new diagnosis, from a patient treated with antithyroid drugs. This chain connects TRBV24-1 to TRBJ1-1; a possible D gene is TRBD1 (6 bases). The CDR3 DNA reads as TGTGCCACCCGTCAAGGGGGGCCGAACACTGAAGCTTTCTTT. As protein: CATRQGGPNTEAFF.